Listed below are T cell receptor beta chains from one sample, sequenced in a study of shared clonotypes between healthy human individuals. Method: immunoSEQ multiplex PCR; TCRdb's copy keeps in-frame clones and lacks some. The table shows millions of clones, with just over 90% occurring only once. Material: naive CD4+ T cells from PBMCs. Receptors originate from a man aged 18 to 30 in good health. Some clones in this sample may be carry-over from other donors' samples. Each CDR3 is given with its conserved first and last residue. The order of the fields is D gene, V gene, clone size, CDR3 length, J gene, CDR3 protein, CDR3 DNA. D genes are given only for firm matches. Clone sizes are given selectively: once, few, many, or a class where the clone is expanded.

D gene: TRBD1
V gene: TRBV5-6
clone size: -
CDR3 length: 14
J gene: TRBJ1-1
CDR3 protein: CASSWAGQGRLAFF
CDR3 DNA: TGTGCCAGCAGCTGGGCTGGACAGGGCCGTTTAGCTTTCTTT

D gene: TRBD1
V gene: TRBV19
clone size: -
CDR3 length: 14
J gene: TRBJ1-5
CDR3 protein: CASHPRQGDQPQHF
CDR3 DNA: TGTGCCAGTCACCCACGACAGGGGGATCAGCCCCAGCATTTT

D gene: -
V gene: TRBV28
clone size: -
CDR3 length: 19
J gene: TRBJ2-6
CDR3 protein: CASSSPTRHLASGANVLTF
CDR3 DNA: TGTGCCAGCAGTTCTCCCACTCGCCACCTCGCCTCTGGGGCCAACGTCCTGACTTTC

D gene: -
V gene: TRBV7-3
clone size: -
CDR3 length: 12
J gene: TRBJ2-1
CDR3 protein: CASSFRANEQFF
CDR3 DNA: TGTGCCAGCAGCTTCAGGGCCAATGAGCAGTTCTTC

D gene: TRBD1
V gene: TRBV30
clone size: once
CDR3 length: 12
J gene: TRBJ2-3
CDR3 protein: CAGQGATDTQYF
CDR3 DNA: TGTGCCGGACAGGGGGCTACAGATACGCAGTATTTT

D gene: -
V gene: TRBV28
clone size: -
CDR3 length: 16
J gene: TRBJ2-3
CDR3 protein: CASSLRAHRGTDTQYF
CDR3 DNA: TGTGCCAGCAGTTTAAGGGCCCACAGGGGCACAGATACGCAGTATTTT

D gene: TRBD2
V gene: TRBV6-5
clone size: -
CDR3 length: 13
J gene: TRBJ2-3
CDR3 protein: CASRAGLVDTQYF
CDR3 DNA: TGTGCCAGCAGAGCGGGGCTAGTAGATACGCAGTATTTT

D gene: -
V gene: TRBV7-9
clone size: -
CDR3 length: 13
J gene: TRBJ1-1
CDR3 protein: CASVKMAGSEAFF
CDR3 DNA: TGTGCCAGCGTAAAGATGGCGGGTTCTGAAGCTTTCTTT

D gene: TRBD2
V gene: TRBV7-9
clone size: -
CDR3 length: 11
J gene: TRBJ2-3
CDR3 protein: CATGLTDTQYF
CDR3 DNA: TGTGCCACGGGACTAACAGATACGCAGTATTTT

D gene: -
V gene: TRBV5-8
clone size: -
CDR3 length: 15
J gene: TRBJ2-7
CDR3 protein: CASSFIKGETYEQYF
CDR3 DNA: TGTGCCAGCAGCTTTATTAAGGGGGAAACCTACGAGCAGTACTTC

D gene: TRBD1
V gene: TRBV30
clone size: -
CDR3 length: 13
J gene: TRBJ2-7
CDR3 protein: CAYAQGARDEQYF
CDR3 DNA: TGTGCTTACGCTCAGGGGGCGAGAGACGAGCAGTACTTC

D gene: -
V gene: TRBV28
clone size: -
CDR3 length: 14
J gene: TRBJ2-7
CDR3 protein: CASSLSGSSHEQYF
CDR3 DNA: TGTGCCAGCAGCCTCTCGGGTTCTTCCCACGAGCAGTACTTC

D gene: -
V gene: TRBV6-6
clone size: -
CDR3 length: 16
J gene: TRBJ1-1
CDR3 protein: CASSYFAGTRSTEAFF
CDR3 DNA: TGTGCCAGCAGTTACTTTGCCGGGACACGTAGCACTGAAGCTTTCTTT

D gene: -
V gene: TRBV6-6
clone size: -
CDR3 length: 15
J gene: TRBJ1-5
CDR3 protein: CASSLSPGRNQPQHF
CDR3 DNA: TGTGCCAGCAGTCTGAGCCCCGGGAGGAATCAGCCCCAGCATTTT

D gene: -
V gene: TRBV7-6
clone size: -
CDR3 length: 15
J gene: TRBJ1-3
CDR3 protein: CASSLYGVSGNTIYF
CDR3 DNA: TGTGCCAGCAGCTTATATGGGGTCTCTGGAAACACCATATATTTT

D gene: -
V gene: TRBV28
clone size: -
CDR3 length: 15
J gene: TRBJ1-1
CDR3 protein: CASSRGPGRNTEAFF
CDR3 DNA: TGTGCCAGCAGTAGGGGCCCAGGGAGGAACACTGAAGCTTTCTTT

D gene: -
V gene: TRBV19
clone size: -
CDR3 length: 14
J gene: TRBJ1-1
CDR3 protein: CASSIFQMNTEAFF
CDR3 DNA: TGTGCCAGTAGTATCTTCCAGATGAACACTGAAGCTTTCTTT

D gene: -
V gene: TRBV2
clone size: once
CDR3 length: 17
J gene: TRBJ2-4
CDR3 protein: CASSEGGLAAAKNIQYF
CDR3 DNA: TGTGCCAGCAGTGAAGGGGGCTTAGCGGCAGCCAAAAACATTCAGTACTTC

D gene: -
V gene: TRBV5-1
clone size: few
CDR3 length: 14
J gene: TRBJ2-7
CDR3 protein: CASSLTVSGYEQYF
CDR3 DNA: TGCGCCAGCAGCCTTACAGTTAGCGGTTACGAGCAGTACTTC

D gene: TRBD1
V gene: TRBV4-1
clone size: few
CDR3 length: 13
J gene: TRBJ1-1
CDR3 protein: CASSRGPDREAFF
CDR3 DNA: TGCGCCAGCAGTCGAGGACCGGACAGGGAAGCTTTCTTT

D gene: -
V gene: TRBV15
clone size: -
CDR3 length: 15
J gene: TRBJ1-2
CDR3 protein: CATSRGTVLSPLFAF
CDR3 DNA: TGTGCCACCAGCAGAGGGACAGTCCTTTCACCCCTCTTTGCCTTC

D gene: -
V gene: TRBV11-2
clone size: -
CDR3 length: 15
J gene: TRBJ2-5
CDR3 protein: CASSFATAGQETQYF
CDR3 DNA: TGTGCCAGCAGCTTCGCAACCGCGGGCCAAGAGACCCAGTACTTC

D gene: -
V gene: TRBV18
clone size: -
CDR3 length: 13
J gene: TRBJ2-7
CDR3 protein: CASSDRLGDEQYF
CDR3 DNA: TGTGCCAGCTCAGATCGACTTGGCGACGAGCAGTACTTC

D gene: TRBD1
V gene: TRBV7-9
clone size: -
CDR3 length: 12
J gene: TRBJ2-7
CDR3 protein: CASSLDRDEQYF
CDR3 DNA: TGCGCCAGCAGCCTGGACAGGGACGAGCAGTACTTC

D gene: -
V gene: TRBV7-7
clone size: -
CDR3 length: 14
J gene: TRBJ2-5
CDR3 protein: CASSRASGQETQYF
CDR3 DNA: TGTGCCAGCAGCAGGGCGTCAGGGCAAGAGACCCAGTACTTC

D gene: TRBD2
V gene: TRBV7-8
clone size: -
CDR3 length: 15
J gene: TRBJ2-1
CDR3 protein: CASSLREGPYNEQFF
CDR3 DNA: TGTGCCAGCAGCTTGCGGGAGGGCCCCTACAATGAGCAGTTCTTC

D gene: -
V gene: TRBV5-1
clone size: -
CDR3 length: 14
J gene: TRBJ1-1
CDR3 protein: CASSFSASPTEAFF
CDR3 DNA: TGCGCCAGCAGCTTCTCGGCCAGTCCCACTGAAGCTTTCTTT

D gene: -
V gene: TRBV19
clone size: -
CDR3 length: 14
J gene: TRBJ1-1
CDR3 protein: CASSKQGQNTEAFF
CDR3 DNA: TGTGCCAGTAGTAAGCAGGGACAGAACACTGAAGCTTTCTTT

D gene: -
V gene: TRBV11-2
clone size: -
CDR3 length: 13
J gene: TRBJ1-4
CDR3 protein: CASSLSFQEKLFF
CDR3 DNA: TGTGCCAGCAGCTTATCCTTTCAGGAAAAACTGTTTTTT

D gene: -
V gene: TRBV10-3
clone size: -
CDR3 length: 15
J gene: TRBJ2-1
CDR3 protein: CAISDAGSSYNEQFF
CDR3 DNA: TGTGCCATCAGTGATGCGGGGAGCTCCTACAATGAGCAGTTCTTC

D gene: -
V gene: TRBV10-3
clone size: -
CDR3 length: 16
J gene: TRBJ2-7
CDR3 protein: CATHGLGGRKSEEQYF
CDR3 DNA: TGTGCCACCCACGGCCTGGGAGGCCGGAAAAGTGAGGAGCAGTACTTC

D gene: TRBD1
V gene: TRBV15
clone size: -
CDR3 length: 16
J gene: TRBJ1-4
CDR3 protein: CATSRGPGTDNEKLFF
CDR3 DNA: TGTGCCACCAGCAGAGGACCCGGGACAGATAATGAAAAACTGTTTTTT

D gene: TRBD2
V gene: TRBV5-1
clone size: -
CDR3 length: 16
J gene: TRBJ2-7
CDR3 protein: CASSPGPERGTYEQYF
CDR3 DNA: TGCGCCAGCAGCCCGGGTCCAGAGCGGGGGACCTACGAGCAGTACTTC

D gene: TRBD2
V gene: TRBV5-6
clone size: -
CDR3 length: 14
J gene: TRBJ2-5
CDR3 protein: CASSLSRGGETQYF
CDR3 DNA: TGTGCCAGCAGCTTGTCTCGGGGAGGGGAGACCCAGTACTTC

D gene: TRBD1
V gene: TRBV18
clone size: -
CDR3 length: 22
J gene: TRBJ2-1
CDR3 protein: CASPKVPPGTGGSGSSYNEQFF
CDR3 DNA: TGTGCCAGCCCCAAAGTCCCCCCCGGGACAGGGGGTAGCGGGAGCTCCTACAATGAGCAGTTCTTC

D gene: TRBD1
V gene: TRBV18
clone size: -
CDR3 length: 14
J gene: TRBJ2-5
CDR3 protein: CASSPRTGQETQYF
CDR3 DNA: TGTGCCAGCTCACCCCGGACAGGGCAGGAGACCCAGTACTTC

D gene: -
V gene: TRBV10-3
clone size: -
CDR3 length: 14
J gene: TRBJ2-3
CDR3 protein: CAISGTSSTDTQYF
CDR3 DNA: TGTGCCATCAGTGGGACTTCCAGCACAGATACGCAGTATTTT

D gene: TRBD1
V gene: TRBV19
clone size: -
CDR3 length: 15
J gene: TRBJ2-5
CDR3 protein: CASRTIGTGQETQYF
CDR3 DNA: TGTGCCAGTAGGACTATCGGGACAGGGCAAGAGACCCAGTACTTC

D gene: TRBD2
V gene: TRBV27
clone size: once
CDR3 length: 14
J gene: TRBJ2-4
CDR3 protein: CASSLAGGKNIQYF
CDR3 DNA: TGTGCCAGCAGTTTAGCGGGAGGCAAAAACATTCAGTACTTC

D gene: -
V gene: TRBV5-1
clone size: -
CDR3 length: 15
J gene: TRBJ2-1
CDR3 protein: CASSLAYSSYNEQFF
CDR3 DNA: TGCGCCAGCAGCTTGGCTTATAGCTCCTACAATGAGCAGTTCTTC

D gene: TRBD2
V gene: TRBV7-8
clone size: -
CDR3 length: 19
J gene: TRBJ2-3
CDR3 protein: CASSLPPIGSGRVSATQYF
CDR3 DNA: TGTGCCAGCAGCTTACCCCCGATTGGGAGCGGGAGAGTTTCAGCTACGCAGTATTTT

D gene: -
V gene: TRBV9
clone size: -
CDR3 length: 15
J gene: TRBJ2-3
CDR3 protein: CASSHSRQETDTQYF
CDR3 DNA: TGTGCCAGCAGCCATTCAAGACAGGAAACAGATACGCAGTATTTT

D gene: -
V gene: TRBV5-5
clone size: -
CDR3 length: 15
J gene: TRBJ2-7
CDR3 protein: CASSLGGTLSYEQYF
CDR3 DNA: TGTGCCAGCAGCTTGGGAGGGACACTATCCTACGAGCAGTACTTC

D gene: -
V gene: TRBV7-3
clone size: -
CDR3 length: 15
J gene: TRBJ1-1
CDR3 protein: CASSPSGTVRTEAFF
CDR3 DNA: TGTGCCAGCAGCCCAAGCGGGACGGTTCGCACTGAAGCTTTCTTT

D gene: TRBD1
V gene: TRBV19
clone size: -
CDR3 length: 15
J gene: TRBJ2-7
CDR3 protein: CASSFQTGIRREQYF
CDR3 DNA: TGTGCCAGTAGTTTCCAGACAGGGATCCGTCGCGAGCAGTACTTC

D gene: -
V gene: TRBV2
clone size: -
CDR3 length: 16
J gene: TRBJ1-1
CDR3 protein: CAQSPMGRVGGTEAFF
CDR3 DNA: TGTGCCCAATCTCCCATGGGGCGGGTGGGGGGCACTGAAGCTTTCTTT

D gene: -
V gene: TRBV7-9
clone size: -
CDR3 length: 12
J gene: TRBJ2-7
CDR3 protein: CASSLEPHEQYF
CDR3 DNA: TGTGCCAGCAGCCTCGAGCCCCACGAGCAGTACTTC

D gene: -
V gene: TRBV28
clone size: -
CDR3 length: 12
J gene: TRBJ1-1
CDR3 protein: CASSPGYTEAFF
CDR3 DNA: TGTGCCAGCAGCCCGGGTTACACTGAAGCTTTCTTT